The 20 T cell receptor beta chains below all came from one sample that was sequenced in a study of blood T cells in healthy people across ages. The authors ran a second PCR of about 6 to 11 cycles using a sample-barcoded 5' primer and a J-beta primer mix. MiXCR, run by TCRdb on the 5' RACE reads, gives a single entry per CDR3 protein. The sample lists approximately 1,100,000 distinct CDR3 sequences, more than 40% occurring once. The sample taken for sequencing was blood. All receptors come from a woman in her fifties or sixties in good health.

The gene calls are TRBV7-2 and TRBJ2-6, with 7 bases identical to TRBD1. From germline, CDR1 is SGHTA and CDR2 FQGNSA. The V gene end was trimmed by 5 bases and the J gene end by 0 bases; junction bases not matched to a gene: 7. The CDR3 sequence is 17 residues long. CDR3 region: CASSRDRASSGANVLTF. DNA for the CDR3: TGTGCCAGCAGCCGGGACAGAGCATCCTCTGGGGCCAACGTCCTGACTTTC.

The rearrangement uses TRBV20-1 and TRBJ1-2, with 7 bases matching TRBD1. V was pared by 5 bases and J by 4 bases, with 25 bases of the junction left unmatched. Germline V gene lookup returns CDR1 DFQATT and CDR2 SNEGSKA (reference sequence). This CDR3 region has 19 residues. In nucleotides, the CDR3 is TGCAGTGCTCCGGATGGCCGGGGACTTTTTAGACAGGGCGTCTATGGCTACACCTTC. Translating it yields CSAPDGRGLFRQGVYGYTF.

The gene calls are TRBV5-1 and TRBJ2-1, with 10 bases fitting TRBD2. The CDR3 consists of 15 residues. The ends lost 3 bases at V and 8 bases at J; junction bases unmatched: 8. Germline V gives CDR1 SGHRS, CDR2 YFSETQ. The CDR3 DNA is TGCGCCAGCAGCTCCCCGGGACTAGCGAGACATGAGCAGTTCTTC. Translated, it gives CASSSPGLARHEQFF.

The CDR3 region is CATSVGIAAQETQYF. The CDR3 nucleotides read TGTGCCACCTCGGTAGGGATAGCGGCACAAGAGACCCAGTACTTC. The chain uses TRBV9 and TRBJ2-5; tentatively, D is TRBD2 (6 bases). The CDR3 contains 15 residues. Trimming removed 9 bases from V and 2 bases from J, with 20 bases in between. Germline V gene sequence: CDR1 SGDLS, CDR2 YYNGEE.

The rearrangement uses TRBV20-1 and TRBJ2-5, with 15 bases that match TRBD2. V was clipped by 6 bases and J by 2 bases; unmatched bases: 4. This CDR3 comprises 15 residues. Germline V gene sequence: CDR1 DFQATT, CDR2 SNEGSKA (reference sequence). The CDR3 nucleotides are TGCAGTGCCCGGACTAGCGGGAGGGCTCAAGAGACCCAGTACTTC. This codes for CSARTSGRAQETQYF.

This chain joins TRBV6-6 and TRBJ1-4, with 8 bases aligning to TRBD1. The length of the CDR3 is 14 residues. Germline V lookup: CDR1 MNHNY, CDR2 SVGAGI (reference sequence). Losses at the gene ends were 5 bases for V and 8 bases for J; bases not matched to a gene: 7. In DNA form, the CDR3 reads TGTGCCAGCAGTCAGGGGGCAGGCGTCGAAAAACTGTTTTTT. Amino acids: CASSQGAGVEKLFF.

This clonotype was seen more than once but under ten times. The gene calls are TRBV20-1 and TRBJ2-3; weak D call: TRBD1 (7 bases). V shed 0 bases and J shed 4 bases, with 14 bases lying between them. Germline V CDR1 and CDR2: DFQATT, SNEGSKA (reference sequence). CDR3 length: 15 residues. The CDR3 sequence is CSAREQGRRADTQYF. As DNA, the CDR3 is TGCAGTGCTAGAGAACAGGGGAGGAGAGCAGATACGCAGTATTTT.

V is TRBV9 and J is TRBJ2-7, with D possibly TRBD1 on 6 matching bases. Germline V gene data show CDR1 as SGDLS and CDR2 as YYNGEE. Trimming stripped 0 bases from V and 3 bases from J, with 13 bases between. The CDR3 has 15 residues. In nucleotides, the CDR3 is TGTGCCAGCAGCGTAGGTGATGGGGGCATCTACGAGCAGTACTTC. Protein: CASSVGDGGIYEQYF.

This clonotype was recorded a few times. This sequence joins TRBV7-8 and TRBJ2-5; D gene ambiguous. The DNA end lines up better with TRBJ2-7; the J call may be wrong. The V gene's germline CDR1 is SGHVS and CDR2 FQNEAQ. The CDR3 covers 14 residues. The CDR3 spells CASSLAFWAREQYF. Written as DNA, the CDR3 is TGTGCCAGCAGCTTAGCGTTCTGGGCGCGCGAGCAGTACTTC.

The sample holds a few counts of this clonotype. This rearrangement joins TRBV9 to TRBJ1-2; D unclear. Deletions cut 6 bases from V and 0 bases from J, with 6 bases between. The germline V gene encodes CDR1 SGDLS and CDR2 YYNGEE. The CDR3 has 12 residues. CDR3 bases: TGTGCCAGCAAGCGGTCTAACTATGGCTACACCTTC. Its protein is CASKRSNYGYTF. The whole variable domain, remainder taken from reference TRBV9 and TRBJ1-2, is DSGVTQTPKHLITATGQRVTLRCSPRSGDLSVYWYQQSLDQGLQFLIQYYNGEERAKGNILERFSAQQFPDLHSELNLSSLELGDSALYFCASKRSNYGYTFGSGTRLTVV.

Remarks on this clonotype: A junction end diverges from the germline sequence, so it may reflect a read error. The CDR3 is CASSPASGGSNEQFF. DNA for the CDR3: TGCGCCAGCAGCCCAGCTAGCGGGGGATCCAATGAGCAGTTCTTC. The rearrangement joins TRBV3-1 to TRBJ2-1; 10 bases are shared with TRBD2. The CDR3 runs to 15 residues. CDR1 and CDR2 (germline): LGHDT, YNNKEL (reference sequence).

In this sample, this clonotype turned up a few times. The CDR3 spells CASKDTGGGSTDTQYF. The CDR3 DNA is TGTGCCAGCAAGGACACAGGGGGTGGGAGCACAGATACGCAGTATTTT. The chain combines TRBV6-6 with TRBJ2-3, with 8 nucleotides matching TRBD1. The V segment lost 7 bases and the J segment 0 bases; nucleotides outside the gene matches: 9. CDR1 and CDR2 (germline): MNHNY, SVGAGI (reference sequence). The CDR3 sequence is 16 residues long.

The gene calls are TRBV18 and TRBJ1-4, with D perhaps TRBD1 (5 bases). CDR3 size: 13 residues. V lost 0 bases and J lost 7, with 6 bases in between. CDR1 and CDR2 (germline): KGHSH, LQKENI. Written as DNA, the CDR3 is TGTGCCAGCTCACCACCCGACAGTGAAAAACTGTTTTTT. Its protein product is CASSPPDSEKLFF.

This chain links TRBV27 with TRBJ2-1, with 9 bases that match TRBD1. Germline lookup yields CDR1 MNHEY and CDR2 SMNVEV (reference sequence). The ends lost 8 bases at V and 5 bases at J; junction bases unmatched: 7. This CDR3 region has 14 residues. Written as DNA, the CDR3 is TGTGCCAGCCTCGACAGGGGGGGGAACAATGAGCAGTTCTTC. Its protein is CASLDRGGNNEQFF.

The gene calls are TRBV20-1 and TRBJ2-7; the match to TRBD1 covers 9 bases. CDR1 is DFQATT, CDR2 SNEGSKA, per germline (reference sequence). The CDR3 runs 14 residues. The V and J ends lost 6 bases and 5 bases, in that order; junction bases with no gene match: 11. As DNA, the CDR3 is TGCAGTGCCCCTACCGGGACAGGGTCCCACGAGCAGTACTTC. Its protein is CSAPTGTGSHEQYF.

The V gene is TRBV20-1, the J gene TRBJ2-1, with a tentative D call TRBD2 (6 bases). Germline assignment: CDR1 DFQATT and CDR2 SNEGSKA (reference sequence). This CDR3 is 13 amino acids long. V was clipped by 7 bases and J by 8 bases, with 18 bases between them. In DNA form, the CDR3 reads TGCAGTGGGGAGGCGAACCTCGGAGATGAGCAGTTCTTC. Protein sequence: CSGEANLGDEQFF.

This clonotype appeared once. This chain connects TRBV7-9 to TRBJ2-7, with D perhaps TRBD1 or TRBD2 (6 bases each). This CDR3 is 16 amino acids long. CDR1 and CDR2 (germline): SEHNR, FQNEAQ (reference sequence). V was pared by 2 bases and J by 2 bases, with 16 bases between. The CDR3 DNA reads TGTGCCAGCAGCTTATTCCAGGGGAGGTTCGCCTACGAGCAGTACTTC. Translating it yields CASSLFQGRFAYEQYF.

The chain uses TRBV7-9 and TRBJ2-1; possibly TRBD2 for D (6 bases). Trimming removed 5 bases from V and 4 bases from J, with 15 bases in between. This CDR3 contains 15 residues. Germline-derived CDR1 and CDR2 are SEHNR and FQNEAQ (reference sequence). This chain's CDR3 is CASSQTRGAYNEQFF. In nucleotides, the CDR3 is TGTGCCAGCAGCCAGACTAGGGGAGCTTACAATGAGCAGTTCTTC.

A word on this clonotype: The CDR3 does not end in the conserved phenylalanine or tryptophan, so this is likely a read error. V and J are TRBV28 and TRBJ2-5; the D gene is possibly TRBD2 (5 bases). Trimming pared 7 bases from V and 3 bases from J, leaving 12 bases between. Per germline, CDR1 MDHEN and CDR2 SYDVKM. The CDR3 length is 13 residues. Here the CDR3 DNA reads TGTGCCAGCACGCCGGGGTCCGAAGAGACCCAGTACTAC. Translated: CASTPGSEETQYY.

The V call is TRBV5-6, the J call TRBJ2-7; D ambiguous. The CDR3 runs 16 residues. The V end was cut by 1 base, the J end by 1 base, with 15 bases between. The germline V gene encodes CDR1 SGHDT and CDR2 YYEEEE. CDR3 sequence: CASSLRTPAPSYEQYF. CDR3 sequence (DNA): TGTGCCAGCAGCTTGAGGACCCCGGCCCCTTCCTACGAGCAGTACTTC. Variable domain in full (rest from reference TRBV5-6 and TRBJ2-7): DAGVTQSPTHLIKTRGQQVTLRCSPKSGHDTVSWYQQALGQGPQFIFQYYEEEERQRGNFPDRFSGHQFPNYSSELNVNALLLGDSALYLCASSLRTPAPSYEQYFGPGTRLTVT.